This T cell receptor beta chain was observed in a study of cytomegalovirus exposure and HLA in healthy donors. The PCR ran on 60 Vbeta and 13 Jbeta primers. Assay: immunoSEQ multiplex PCR; the TCRdb copy retains only in-frame clones and omits some. Of approximately 95,000 clones listed, 78% were seen once; the top ten hold approximately 4%. The CDR3 runs 12 residues. V shed 2 bases and J shed 4 bases, with 6 bases lying between them. Germline-derived CDR1 and CDR2 are SQVTM and ANQGSEA. This receptor was taken from a woman aged 40-49 years in good health and CMV-seropositive. Sequencing was done on a sample of PBMCs. The chain recombines TRBV29-1 with TRBJ2-1, with no clear D. CDR3 loop: CSVEPRYNEQFF. Here the CDR3 DNA reads TGCAGCGTTGAACCTAGGTACAATGAGCAGTTCTTC.